The clone carrying this TCR beta chain occurred a few times. Its specificity is unknown. These data belong to a study of T cells in Graves' hyperthyroidism and ophthalmopathy. Overall study findings and caveats: Ophthalmopathy and stable hyperthyroidism were told apart by a 13 V-J model.

V gave up 2 bases and J gave up 4 bases; unmatched junction bases: 4. The CDR3 extends over 16 amino acids. The germline CDR1 and CDR2 sequences are MNHEY and SVGAGI. Researchers amplified the TCR beta CDR3 regions from RNA transcripts. Initially, a first-round RT-PCR of the TCR CDR3 employed the HTBI primer set. TCRdb re-analysed the multiplex PCR reads in MiXCR, keeping a single row per CDR3 protein. This table has around 200,000 distinct CDR3 sequences, roughly 18% appearing once. The chain employs TRBV6-5 and TRBJ1-6; 8 nucleotides align to TRBD1. Sequencing was performed on blood. The TCR originated in a man between 35 and 55 years old with Graves' hyperthyroidism. The chain's CDR3 is CASSYHRGAYNSPLHF. The CDR3 DNA follows: TGTGCCAGCAGTTACCACAGGGGGGCTTATAATTCACCCCTCCACTTT.